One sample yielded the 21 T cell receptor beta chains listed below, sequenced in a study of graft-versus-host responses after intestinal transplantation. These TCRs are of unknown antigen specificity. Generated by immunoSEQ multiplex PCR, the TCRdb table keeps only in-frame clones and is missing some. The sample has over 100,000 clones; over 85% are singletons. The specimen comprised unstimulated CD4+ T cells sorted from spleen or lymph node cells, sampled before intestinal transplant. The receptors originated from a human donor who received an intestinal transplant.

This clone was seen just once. The CDR3 reads CASGPGTGGIDTQYF. The CDR3 nucleotides read TGTGCTAGTGGGCCCGGGACAGGGGGAATAGATACGCAGTATTTT. The gene calls are TRBV12-5 and TRBJ2-3; 11 bases fit TRBD1. Looked up from germline, CDR1 is LGHNT and CDR2 is FRNRAP. The CDR3 length is 15 residues. The junction had 7 bases not matched to a gene; V was cut back by 6 bases and J by 5 bases.

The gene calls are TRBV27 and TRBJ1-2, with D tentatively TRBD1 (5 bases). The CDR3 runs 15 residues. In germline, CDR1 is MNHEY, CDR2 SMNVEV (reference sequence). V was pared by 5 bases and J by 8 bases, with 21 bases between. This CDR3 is CASSPDRIGARGYTF. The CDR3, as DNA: TGTGCCAGCAGTCCCGATAGAATCGGGGCTCGGGGCTACACCTTC.

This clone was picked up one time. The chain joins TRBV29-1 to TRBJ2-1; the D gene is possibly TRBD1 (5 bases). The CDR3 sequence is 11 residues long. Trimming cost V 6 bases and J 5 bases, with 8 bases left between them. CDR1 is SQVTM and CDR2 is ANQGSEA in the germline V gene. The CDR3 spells CSVGQNNEQFF. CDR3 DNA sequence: TGCAGCGTGGGGCAGAACAATGAGCAGTTCTTC.

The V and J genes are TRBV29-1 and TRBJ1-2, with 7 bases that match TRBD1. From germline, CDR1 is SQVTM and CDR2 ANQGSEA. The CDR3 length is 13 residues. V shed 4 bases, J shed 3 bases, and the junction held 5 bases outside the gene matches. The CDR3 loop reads CSVAIGTDYGYTF. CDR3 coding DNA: TGCAGCGTTGCCATAGGGACAGACTATGGCTACACCTTC.

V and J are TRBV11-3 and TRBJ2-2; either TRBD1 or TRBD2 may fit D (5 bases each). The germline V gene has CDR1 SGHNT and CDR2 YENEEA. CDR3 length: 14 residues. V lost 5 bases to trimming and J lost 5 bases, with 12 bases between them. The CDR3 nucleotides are TGTGCCAGCAGCCAAGAGGGGTGGACCGGGGAGCTGTTTTTT. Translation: CASSQEGWTGELFF.

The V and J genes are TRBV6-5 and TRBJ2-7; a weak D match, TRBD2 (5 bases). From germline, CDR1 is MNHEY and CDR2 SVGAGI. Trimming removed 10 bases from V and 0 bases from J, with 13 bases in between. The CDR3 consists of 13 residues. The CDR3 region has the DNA TGTGCCACAACATATGGGAGCTCCTACGAGCAGTACTTC. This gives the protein CATTYGSSYEQYF.

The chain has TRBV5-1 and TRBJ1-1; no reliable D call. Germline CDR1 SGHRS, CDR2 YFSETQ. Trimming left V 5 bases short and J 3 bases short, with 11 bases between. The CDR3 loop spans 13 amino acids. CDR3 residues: CASSRSGDTEAFF. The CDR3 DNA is TGCGCCAGCAGTAGAAGTGGTGACACTGAAGCTTTCTTT.

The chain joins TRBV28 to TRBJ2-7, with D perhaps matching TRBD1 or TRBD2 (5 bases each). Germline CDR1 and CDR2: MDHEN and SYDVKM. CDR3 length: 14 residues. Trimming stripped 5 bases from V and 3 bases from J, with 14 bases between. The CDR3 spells CASSVFGTNYEQYF. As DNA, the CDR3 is TGTGCCAGCAGTGTTTTCGGGACCAACTACGAGCAGTACTTC.

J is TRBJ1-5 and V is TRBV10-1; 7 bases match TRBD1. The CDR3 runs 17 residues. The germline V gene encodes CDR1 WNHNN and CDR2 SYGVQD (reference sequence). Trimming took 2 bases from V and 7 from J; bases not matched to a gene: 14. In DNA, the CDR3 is TGCGCCAGCAGTGAGACGGGTGGCAGGGGGTATGAACAGCCCCAGCATTTT. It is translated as CASSETGGRGYEQPQHF.

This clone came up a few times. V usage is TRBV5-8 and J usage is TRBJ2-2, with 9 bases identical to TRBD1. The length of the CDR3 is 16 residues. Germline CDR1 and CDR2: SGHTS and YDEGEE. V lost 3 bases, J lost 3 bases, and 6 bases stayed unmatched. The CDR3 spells CASSSYRGQDTGELFF. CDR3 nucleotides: TGTGCCAGCAGCTCGTACAGGGGGCAGGACACCGGGGAGCTGTTTTTT. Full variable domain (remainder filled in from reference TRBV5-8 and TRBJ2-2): EAGVTQSPTHLIKTRGQQATLRCSPISGHTSVYWYQQALGLGLQFLLWYDEGEERNRGNFPPRFSGRQFPNYSSELNVNALELEDSALYLCASSSYRGQDTGELFFGEGSRLTVL.

The CDR3 sequence: CASSYTPGPRSYEQYF. Here the CDR3 DNA reads TGTGCCAGCAGTTACACCCCGGGACCTCGATCCTACGAGCAGTACTTC. V gene TRBV6-5 combines with J gene TRBJ2-7; D tentatively reads TRBD1 or TRBD2 (5 bases each). Germline assignment: CDR1 MNHEY and CDR2 SVGAGI. Trimming took off 2 bases at V and 1 base at J, with 15 bases between the two ends. CDR3 length: 16 amino acids.

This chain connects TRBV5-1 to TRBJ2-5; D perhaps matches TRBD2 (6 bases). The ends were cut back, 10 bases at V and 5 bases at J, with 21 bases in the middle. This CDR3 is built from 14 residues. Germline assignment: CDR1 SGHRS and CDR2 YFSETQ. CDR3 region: CASSEGPPGETQYF. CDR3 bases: TGCGCCTCTTCGGAGGGACCGCCGGGGGAGACCCAGTACTTC.

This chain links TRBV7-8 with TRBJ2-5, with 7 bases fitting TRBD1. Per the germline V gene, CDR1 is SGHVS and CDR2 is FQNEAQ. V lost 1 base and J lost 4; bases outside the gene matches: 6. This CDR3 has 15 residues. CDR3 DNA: TGTGCCAGCAGCTTAGTAAAGACAGGGCGAGAGACCCAGTACTTC. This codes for CASSLVKTGRETQYF.

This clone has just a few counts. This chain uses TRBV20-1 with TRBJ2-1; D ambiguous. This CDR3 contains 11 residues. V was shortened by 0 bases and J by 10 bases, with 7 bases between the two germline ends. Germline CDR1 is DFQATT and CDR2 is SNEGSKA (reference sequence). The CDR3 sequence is CSARDRREQFF. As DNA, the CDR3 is TGCAGTGCTAGAGACCGGCGGGAGCAGTTCTTC.

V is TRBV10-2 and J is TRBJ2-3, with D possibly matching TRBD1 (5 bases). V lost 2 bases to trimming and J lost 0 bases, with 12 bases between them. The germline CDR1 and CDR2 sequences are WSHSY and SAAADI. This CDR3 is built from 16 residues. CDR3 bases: TGCGCCAGCAGTGAGGGGGCTAGGGCTAGCACAGATACGCAGTATTTT. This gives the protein CASSEGARASTDTQYF.

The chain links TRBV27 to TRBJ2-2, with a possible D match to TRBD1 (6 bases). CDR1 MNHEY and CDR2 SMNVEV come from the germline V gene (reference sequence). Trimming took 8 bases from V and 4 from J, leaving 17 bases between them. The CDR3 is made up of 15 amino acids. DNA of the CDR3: TGTGCCAGCGCCTTTGACAGGACCCTCACCGGGGAGCTGTTTTTT. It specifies CASAFDRTLTGELFF.

CDR3 sequence reads: CASSLRDGYEQYF. DNA for the CDR3: TGTGCCAGCAGCTTACGTGATGGTTACGAGCAGTACTTC. V and J are TRBV7-3 and TRBJ2-7; D not resolved. The CDR3 sequence is 13 residues long. Looked up from germline, CDR1 is SGHTA and CDR2 is FQGTGA. Trimming shortened V by 2 bases and J by 4 bases, and 9 bases separated the two germline ends.

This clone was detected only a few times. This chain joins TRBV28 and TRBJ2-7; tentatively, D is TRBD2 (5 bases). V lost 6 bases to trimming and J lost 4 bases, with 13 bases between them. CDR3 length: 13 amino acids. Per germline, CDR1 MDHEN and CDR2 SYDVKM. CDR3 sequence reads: CASSFLGLYEQYF. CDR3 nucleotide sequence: TGTGCCAGCAGCTTCCTCGGACTTTACGAGCAGTACTTC.

CDR3 sequence (DNA): TGCAGCGTTCTAGCGGGGGACACAGATACGCAGTATTTT. This gives the protein CSVLAGDTDTQYF. This chain connects TRBV29-1 to TRBJ2-3; 10 bases fit TRBD2. Looked up from germline, CDR1 is SQVTM and CDR2 is ANQGSEA. J lost 2 bases, V lost 5 bases, and 1 base had no gene match. The CDR3 is 13 residues long.

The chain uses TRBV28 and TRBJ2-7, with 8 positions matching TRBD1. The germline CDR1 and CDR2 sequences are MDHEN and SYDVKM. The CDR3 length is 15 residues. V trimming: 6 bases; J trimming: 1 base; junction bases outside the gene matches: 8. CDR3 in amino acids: CASRTDRGPSYEQYF. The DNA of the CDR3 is TGTGCCAGCAGAACTGACAGGGGTCCTTCCTACGAGCAGTACTTC.

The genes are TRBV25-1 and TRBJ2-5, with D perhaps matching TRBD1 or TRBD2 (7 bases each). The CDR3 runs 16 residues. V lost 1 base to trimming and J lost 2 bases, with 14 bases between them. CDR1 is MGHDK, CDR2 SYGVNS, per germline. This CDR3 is CASSEWEGARQETQYF. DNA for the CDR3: TGTGCCAGCAGTGAATGGGAGGGGGCGAGGCAAGAGACCCAGTACTTC.